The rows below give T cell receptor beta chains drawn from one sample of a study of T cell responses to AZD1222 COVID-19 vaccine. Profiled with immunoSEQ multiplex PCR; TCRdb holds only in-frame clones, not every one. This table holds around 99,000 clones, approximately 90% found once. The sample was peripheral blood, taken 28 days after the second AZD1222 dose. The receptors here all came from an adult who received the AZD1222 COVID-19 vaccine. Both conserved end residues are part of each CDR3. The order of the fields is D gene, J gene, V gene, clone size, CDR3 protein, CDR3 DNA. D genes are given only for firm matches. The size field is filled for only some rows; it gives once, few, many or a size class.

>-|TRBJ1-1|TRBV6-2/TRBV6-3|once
CASSFQTSGTEAFF
TGTGCCAGCAGTTTTCAAACCTCGGGGACTGAAGCTTTCTTT
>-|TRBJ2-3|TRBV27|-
CASSFRPQGNTQYF
TGTGCCAGCAGTTTTAGACCCCAAGGAAATACGCAGTATTTT
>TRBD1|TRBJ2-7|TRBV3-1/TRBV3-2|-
CASSRTGEGYEQYF
TGTGCCAGCAGCCGGACAGGGGAGGGATACGAGCAGTACTTC
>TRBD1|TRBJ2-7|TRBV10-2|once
CASAGQGSYEQYF
TGCGCCAGCGCGGGACAGGGCTCCTACGAGCAGTACTTC
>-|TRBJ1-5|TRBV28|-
CASSVPGAGNQPQHF
TGTGCCAGCAGTGTCCCAGGGGCGGGAAATCAGCCCCAGCATTTT
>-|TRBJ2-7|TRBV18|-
CASSSPDSRYEQYF
TGTGCCAGCTCCTCCCCCGACAGCCGATACGAGCAGTACTTC
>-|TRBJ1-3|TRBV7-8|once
CASSETVVAGNTIYF
TGTGCCAGCAGCGAAACAGTTGTTGCTGGAAACACCATATATTTT
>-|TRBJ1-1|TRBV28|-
CASSLGEANTEAFF
TGTGCCAGCAGTTTAGGCGAGGCGAACACTGAAGCTTTCTTT
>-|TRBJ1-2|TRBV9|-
CASSVGLGYTF
TGTGCCAGCAGCGTCGGATTAGGCTACACCTTC
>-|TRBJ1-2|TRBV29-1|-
CSVEDLTGDYGYTF
TGCAGCGTTGAAGATCTAACGGGGGACTATGGCTACACCTTC
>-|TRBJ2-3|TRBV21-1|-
CASSKALITQYF
TGTGCCAGCAGCAAAGCTCTCATCACGCAGTATTTT
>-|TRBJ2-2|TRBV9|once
CASSVAGDSRTGELFF
TGTGCCAGCAGCGTAGCTGGTGACAGCCGCACCGGGGAGCTGTTTTTT
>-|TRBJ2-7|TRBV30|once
CAWSVVGIGYEQYF
TGTGCCTGGAGTGTAGTGGGTATAGGCTACGAGCAGTACTTC
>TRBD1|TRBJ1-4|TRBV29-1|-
CSGGTGGNEKLFF
TGCAGCGGGGGGACAGGGGGCAATGAAAAACTGTTTTTT
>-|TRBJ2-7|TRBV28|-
CASSLAGYEQYF
TGTGCCAGCAGTTTAGCGGGGTACGAGCAGTACTTC
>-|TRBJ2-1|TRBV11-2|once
CATQRAPLGYNEQFF
TGTGCCACCCAACGGGCTCCGCTTGGGTACAATGAGCAGTTCTTC
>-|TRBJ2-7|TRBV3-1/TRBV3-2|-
CASSQVVFDYEQYF
TGTGCCAGCAGCCAAGTTGTCTTTGATTACGAGCAGTACTTC
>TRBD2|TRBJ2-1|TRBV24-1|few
CATSDPPSGEQFF
TGTGCCACCAGTGATCCCCCTAGCGGGGAGCAGTTCTTC
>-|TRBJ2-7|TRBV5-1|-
CASSLGVQGGSYEQYF
TGCGCCAGCAGCTTGGGGGTCCAGGGAGGCTCCTACGAGCAGTACTTC
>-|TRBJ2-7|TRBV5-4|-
CASSFSGMRNEQYF
TGTGCCAGCAGCTTTTCGGGGATGCGGAACGAGCAGTACTTC
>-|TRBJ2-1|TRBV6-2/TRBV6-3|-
CASSSRPGDWDEQFF
TGTGCCAGCAGTTCCCGTCCCGGGGACTGGGATGAGCAGTTCTTC
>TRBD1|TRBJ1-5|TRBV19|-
CASQQGGWQPQHF
TGTGCCAGTCAACAAGGGGGCTGGCAGCCCCAGCATTTT
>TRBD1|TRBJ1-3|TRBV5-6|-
CASSRTGSGNTIYF
TGTGCCAGCAGCCGGACAGGGTCGGGAAACACCATATATTTT
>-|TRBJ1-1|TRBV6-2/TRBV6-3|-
CASSGPQGSQALNTEAFF
TGTGCCAGCAGTGGACCACAGGGCTCCCAGGCACTGAACACTGAAGCTTTCTTT
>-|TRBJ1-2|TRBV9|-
CASSDPYAANGPYGYTF
TGTGCCAGCAGCGACCCTTACGCAGCCAACGGCCCCTATGGCTACACCTTC
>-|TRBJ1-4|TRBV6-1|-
CASSEAGFSYEKLFF
TGTGCCAGCAGTGAAGCAGGGTTCTCATATGAAAAACTGTTTTTT
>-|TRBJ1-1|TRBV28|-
CASFFSGSDEAFF
TGTGCCAGCTTCTTTAGTGGGAGCGATGAAGCTTTCTTT
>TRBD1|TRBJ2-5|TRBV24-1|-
CATSDSRGSQETQYF
TGTGCCACCAGTGACTCCAGGGGGTCCCAAGAGACCCAGTACTTC
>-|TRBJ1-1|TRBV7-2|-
CASSFMNTEAFF
TGTGCCAGCAGCTTCATGAACACTGAAGCTTTCTTT
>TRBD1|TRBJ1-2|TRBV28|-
CASSLYDGQGQRGYTF
TGTGCCAGCAGTTTATACGATGGACAGGGACAACGTGGCTACACCTTC
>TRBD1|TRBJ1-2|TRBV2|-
CASSGTGTYGGYTF
TGTGCCAGCAGTGGGACAGGAACTTACGGAGGCTACACCTTC
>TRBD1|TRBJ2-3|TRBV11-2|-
CASSRQGVDTQYF
TGTGCCAGCAGTCGACAGGGGGTAGATACGCAGTATTTT